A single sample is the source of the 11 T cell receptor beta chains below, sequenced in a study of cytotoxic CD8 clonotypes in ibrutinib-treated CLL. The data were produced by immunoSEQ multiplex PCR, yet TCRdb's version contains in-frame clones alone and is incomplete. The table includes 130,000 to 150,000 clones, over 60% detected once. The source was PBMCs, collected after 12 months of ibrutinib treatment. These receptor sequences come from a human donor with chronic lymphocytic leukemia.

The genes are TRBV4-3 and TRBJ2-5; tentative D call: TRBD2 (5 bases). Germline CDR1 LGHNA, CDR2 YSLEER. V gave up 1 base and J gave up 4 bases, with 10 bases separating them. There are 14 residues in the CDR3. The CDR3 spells CASSQVTGRETQYF. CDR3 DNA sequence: TGCGCCAGCAGCCAAGTGACGGGGAGAGAGACCCAGTACTTC.

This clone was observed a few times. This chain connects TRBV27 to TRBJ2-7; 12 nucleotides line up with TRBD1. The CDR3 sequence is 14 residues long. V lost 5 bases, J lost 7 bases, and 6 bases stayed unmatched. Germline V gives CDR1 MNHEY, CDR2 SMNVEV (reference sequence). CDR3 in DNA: TGTGCCAGCAGTCCCGGGACAGGGGGCGGTGAGCAGTACTTC. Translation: CASSPGTGGGEQYF.

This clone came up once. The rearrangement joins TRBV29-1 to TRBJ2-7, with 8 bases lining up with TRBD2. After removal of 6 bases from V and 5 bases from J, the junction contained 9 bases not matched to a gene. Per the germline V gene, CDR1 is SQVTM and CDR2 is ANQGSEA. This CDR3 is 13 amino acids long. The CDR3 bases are TGCAGCGTCTCAAGCGGGAGTGTCAACGAGCAGTACTTC. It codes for CSVSSGSVNEQYF.

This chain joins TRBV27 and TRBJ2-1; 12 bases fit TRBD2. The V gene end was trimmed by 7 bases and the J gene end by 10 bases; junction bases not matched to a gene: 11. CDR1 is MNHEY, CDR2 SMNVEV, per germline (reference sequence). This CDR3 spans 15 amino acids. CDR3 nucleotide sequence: TGTGCCAGCACCGCTAGCGGGAGGGCCTGGGGAGAGCAGTTCTTC. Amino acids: CASTASGRAWGEQFF.

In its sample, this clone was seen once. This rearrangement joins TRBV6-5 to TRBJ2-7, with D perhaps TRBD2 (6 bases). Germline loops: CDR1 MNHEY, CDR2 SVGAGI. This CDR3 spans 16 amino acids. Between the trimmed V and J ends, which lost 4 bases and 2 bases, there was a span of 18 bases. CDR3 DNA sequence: TGTGCCAGCAGTTCTTTGTTGCGGGGAGGCCCCTACGAGCAGTACTTC. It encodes CASSSLLRGGPYEQYF.

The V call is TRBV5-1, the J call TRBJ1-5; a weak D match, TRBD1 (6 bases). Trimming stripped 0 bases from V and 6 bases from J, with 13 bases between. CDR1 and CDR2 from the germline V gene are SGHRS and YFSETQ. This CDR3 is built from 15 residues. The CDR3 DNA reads TGCGCCAGCAGCTTGGGTCAGGGGAACGTTCAGCCCCAGCATTTT. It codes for CASSLGQGNVQPQHF.

The CDR3 region is CASTTTGTRTDTQYF. The CDR3 nucleotides are TGTGCCAGCACCACCACGGGCACCCGCACAGATACGCAGTATTTT. This chain uses TRBV6-5 with TRBJ2-3; D not resolved. CDR1 and CDR2 (germline): MNHEY, SVGAGI. V was cut by 7 bases and J by 1 base, with 15 bases left in between. This CDR3 is built from 15 residues.

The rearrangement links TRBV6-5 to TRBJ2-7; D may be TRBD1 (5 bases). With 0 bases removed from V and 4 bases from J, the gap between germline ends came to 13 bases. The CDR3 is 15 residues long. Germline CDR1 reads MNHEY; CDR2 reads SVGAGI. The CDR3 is CASSYSSVRGYEQYF. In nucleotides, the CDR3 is TGTGCCAGCAGTTACTCGTCGGTAAGGGGATACGAGCAGTACTTC.

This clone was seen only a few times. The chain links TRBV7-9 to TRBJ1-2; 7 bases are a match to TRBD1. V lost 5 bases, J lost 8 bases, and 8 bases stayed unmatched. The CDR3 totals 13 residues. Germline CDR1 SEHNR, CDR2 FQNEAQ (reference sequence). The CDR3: CASSPDRVEGYTF. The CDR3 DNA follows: TGTGCCAGCAGCCCTGACAGGGTAGAGGGCTACACCTTC. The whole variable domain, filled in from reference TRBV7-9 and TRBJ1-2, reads DTGVSQNPRHKITKRGQNVTFRCDPISEHNRLYWYRQTLGQGPEFLTYFQNEAQLEKSRLLSDRFSAERPKGSFSTLEIQRTEQGDSAMYLCASSPDRVEGYTFGSGTRLTVV.

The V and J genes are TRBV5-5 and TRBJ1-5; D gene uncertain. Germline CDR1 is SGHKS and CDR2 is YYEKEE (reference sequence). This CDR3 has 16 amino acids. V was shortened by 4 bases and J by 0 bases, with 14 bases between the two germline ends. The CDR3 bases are TGTGCCAGCAGCCCGGATATCCGATATAGCAATCAGCCCCAGCATTTT. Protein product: CASSPDIRYSNQPQHF.

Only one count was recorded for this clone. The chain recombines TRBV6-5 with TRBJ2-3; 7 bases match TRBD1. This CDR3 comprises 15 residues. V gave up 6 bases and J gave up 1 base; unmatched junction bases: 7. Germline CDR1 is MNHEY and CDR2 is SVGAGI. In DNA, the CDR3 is TGTGCCAGCAGCCCACCGACAGGGCGCACAGATACGCAGTATTTT. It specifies CASSPPTGRTDTQYF.